This T cell receptor beta chain was documented in a study of cytomegalovirus exposure and HLA in healthy donors (dated by TCRdb to between 2016 and 2019). About the study as a whole: An earlier analysis of under 600 of the donors reported about 250 Gb of sequence data and some 120 million unique TCR beta sequences from some 180 million T cells. Approximately 300 gigabases of sequencing data and 80 million or so unique TCR sequences were included in an early release covering roughly 600 HLA-typed donors. Of the roughly 400 genotyped donors, about 84% fell in the genetic ancestry cluster associated with self-reported Caucasian donors. The aim of the study was to test whether cataloging public T cell receptors could identify signatures of past pathogen exposure. The T cell repertoires of 670 or so subjects were profiled by immunosequencing and related to cytomegalovirus serostatus. A separate validation cohort of 90 to 150 different subjects was used in addition to the 666-subject first cohort. High-throughput TCR immunosequencing, statistical association of individual TCRs with disease status, and machine learning were combined to predict cytomegalovirus infection status. To study patterns of TCR occurrence, a later analysis re-analyzed previously published TCR beta repertoires from 650 to 750 donors and added high-resolution HLA genotyping. Rather than drawing on any new phenotypic data, the later analysis identified candidate immune exposures from TCR beta sequences and the way those sequences occurred across donors. In an earlier analysis of over 550 of the donors, high-throughput TCR beta sequencing was used to judge whether each TCR beta V gene segment behaved as functional or pseudogenic. Donor age, sex, ethnicity and CMV serostatus were compiled together with the repertoire data. Genome-wide SNP genotypes for about three fifths of the roughly 670 donors were used in a later genetic analysis, which treated that subset as a discovery cohort. Every discovery cohort repertoire had been produced on one sequencing platform. Both class I and class II loci were covered by HLA typing, at four-digit resolution. Typing coverage varied by locus: roughly 629-640 donors for A, B, C, DRB1 and DQB1; 522 for DQA1; over 600 for DPA1; around 450 for DPB1. About five DR-DQ haplotypes were handled as single units for association and clustering because linkage in the cohort was strong. Among almost 400 genotyped donors of the cohort, an average of roughly 240,000 unique TCR beta nucleotide sequences were sequenced per donor, around 20% of them non-productive.

Library creation used the immunoSEQ multiplex PCR assay. The multiplex PCR relied on a mix of 60 forward primers for TCR Vbeta segments and 13 reverse primers for TCR Jbeta segments. Amplification of the CDR3 region of rearranged TCR beta genes was performed with a multiplex PCR assay on genomic DNA. The Illumina HiSeq System was used to sequence the amplified TCR beta libraries as 87-base-pair reads. For the original study's pipeline: A later analysis counted about 80 million unique TCR beta chains across the 666 repertoires, and roughly 9.9 million of these chains were shared by at least two donors. A nearest-neighbor algorithm error-corrected the raw reads and collapsed the reads into unique sequences, merging closely related sequences to remove PCR and sequencing errors. CDR3 sequences were aligned to IMGT reference sequences to assign V, D and J gene segments. For a sequence to be retained, at least a six-nucleotide match to both a V gene segment and a J gene segment was required. Rearrangements were classified as productive when the CDR3 lacked stop codons and remained in frame with V and J, and all other rearrangements were classified as non-productive. CDR3 was defined according to IMGT convention as the region running from the second conserved V-encoded cysteine to the conserved J-encoded phenylalanine. The earlier analysis of 587 of the donors excluded sequences that lacked an unambiguous match to a single V gene segment. An earlier analysis of 587 of the donors classified V segments as functional when productive rearrangements were above 56.7% and as segregating when the standard deviation between donors was above 5%. A statistical classification framework was developed to diagnose cytomegalovirus status using the catalog of TCR beta chain sequences. V and J gene assignment, in a later analysis, came from comparing TCR nucleotide sequences with IMGT/GENE-DB human TR gene sequences. The TCRdist pipeline was used in a later analysis to assign CDR3 sequences and most-parsimonious VDJ recombination scenarios. A later analysis defined each TCR beta chain by its CDR3 amino acid sequence plus V-gene family, and excluded reads lacking a unique V-gene family. As a way to deal with suspected cross-contamination and a sequencing artifact, a later analysis dropped roughly 620 nucleotide sequences that were highly shared and had low generation probability. In a later analysis, a clonal expansion index was calculated for each public chain from normalized within-repertoire ranks of inferred template counts. A later analysis computed generation probabilities with a VDJ recombination model fitted to out-of-frame rearrangements, and checked the results against IGoR. In a later analysis, TCR-TCR, TCR-HLA and TCR-CMV co-occurrence was scored with hypergeometric tests, and a repertoire-size bias correction was applied to TCR pairs. In a later analysis, false discovery rates were estimated by permuting HLA or CMV assignments 20 times. In a later analysis, co-occurring TCRs were grouped with DBSCAN, and TCRdist sequence similarity was added when clustering was performed within HLA-allele-positive subsets. Repertoires with fewer than 30,000 or more than 120,000 public chains, plus five repertoires with anomalous nucleotide sharing, were excluded from co-occurrence clustering. TCRdb stores this immuneACCESS table with in-frame sequences only. Part of the clones is absent; in the studies checked, under half of the shortfall reflects unresolved V genes, and no reason is known for the rest. Clonal size and the V and J genes are those of that table, whereas D and trimming came from the DNA. Here the sample has roughly 100,000 clones; over 80% occur a single time. The top ten clones comprise roughly 3.8% of the sample.

The cohort consisted of approximately 670 healthy bone marrow donors. All cohort members were sampled while nominally healthy, although unrecorded immune exposures were likely present. The donor was CMV seropositive and was included in the group of 250 to 300 seropositive cohort members. A peripheral blood sample was provided by each donor, and peripheral blood mononuclear cells were used for TCR beta sequencing. Genomic DNA was extracted from the blood cell samples with the Qiagen DNeasy Blood Extraction Kit. Beyond this particular receptor, the publication reports: A later analysis found that most CMV-associated TCR beta chains appeared HLA-restricted, with HLA associations seemingly driven largely by CMV exposure. The authors suggested that the approach could potentially be extended to other disease states and immunological phenotypes. The study gave a list of roughly 150 TCR beta chains associated with cytomegalovirus. In vitro tests confirmed that three of the cytomegalovirus-associated TCR beta chains recognize cytomegalovirus antigens. A later genetic analysis reported fewer N-insertions in productive TCRs among donors in an Asian-associated ancestry cluster than the roughly 620-donor mean. In an earlier analysis of under 600 of the donors, most TCR beta V segments were observed in productive rearrangements about 87% or about 30% of the time, broadly matching IMGT annotations. The 87-base-pair reads could not distinguish some IMGT-functional V segments, including TRBV6-2 and TRBV6-3, so those segments were excluded. The classifier was reported to diagnose cytomegalovirus status with high specificity and sensitivity in both the original and validation cohorts. Correlated functional status among segregating V segments might be attributable to linkage disequilibrium, but an unknown experimental factor could not be ruled out. Presence/absence analyses assumed roughly uniform sequencing depth across donors, an assumption that may not hold. Most TCR sequences were observed very rarely across donors, whereas some public TCRs were present in many individuals. Because some donors lacked HLA typing at each locus, the association tests relied only on the typed subset. At a false discovery rate of 0.05, a later analysis linked around 15,000 TCR beta sequences to specific HLA alleles. In this cohort, only TCR beta chains were sequenced, and detectable features were limited by the absence of alpha or paired-chain data. In a later analysis, several top co-occurrence clusters were reported to appear linked to parvovirus B19, influenza, CMV and Epstein-Barr virus. Because counts were too low, 15 to 20 rarely observed V segments, including chromosome 9 orphons, were excluded from the earlier analysis of around 640 of the donors. In a later genetic analysis, a missense DCLRE1C variant was associated with V-gene and J-gene trimming of TCR beta chains, and the association was replicated in an independent cohort. Assigning TCR associations to individual alleles was difficult when HLA alleles, especially DR and DQ, strongly co-occurred. In a later analysis, HLA-associated TCR beta chains showed more clonal expansion and lower generation probabilities than non-associated chains that were equally common. Immune exposure information for the cohort was limited to CMV serostatus. In a later analysis, the rate of TCR association differed among HLA loci, with DRB1 alleles having the most associated TCRs and HLA-C alleles having the fewest. A further reported finding was that TCR beta sequences accurately predicted the HLA-A and HLA-B alleles for most subjects in the first cohort. A cluster of highly shared sequence variants was judged likely to represent a technical artifact of the sequencing pipeline.

The CDR3 measures 15 amino acids from cysteine to phenylalanine. Only the CDR3 region is kept as DNA, spanning 45 bases read in frame from base 1. The germline V and J ends show losses of 6 bases and 6 bases respectively, and no gene match explains 11 bases of the junction. Taken from the germline V gene, the CDR1 and CDR2 loops are SNHLY and FYNNEI. Of note for this clone: Its antigen is currently not known. Base qualities are not provided; no much larger clone lies one nucleotide away.

The sequence was obtained from a female donor in good health and CMV-seropositive. The sequenced material came from PBMCs. The rearranged chain carries TRBV2 and TRBJ1-2; TRBD1 lines up with 9 middle nucleotides. The CDR3 loop reads CASRAGQGTGNGYTF. The nucleotide sequence reads as follows: TGTGCCAGCAGGGCGGGACAGGGTACGGGGAATGGCTACACCTTC.